This section outlines one T cell receptor beta chain sequence together with its context. Its target is unknown. The data were obtained in a study of beta chain features in type 1 diabetes. Sequenced material consisted of expressed TCRB transcripts (all of the isolated RNA was reverse transcribed). The repertoire was sequenced with immunoSEQ multiplex PCR; TCRdb's copy has only in-frame clones and lacks some. The profile shows about 150,000 clones, approximately 10% of them singletons. The trim removed 1 base at V and 4 bases at J, leaving 8 bases unmatched. The CDR3 runs to 16 residues. Germline assignment: CDR1 MNHEY and CDR2 SVGAGI. Study-level results: TCRB CDR3 length was moderately but significantly reduced in all four CD4+ subsets of Type 1 diabetes patients. Overrepresentation of cells with high TCR expression could result from cDNA sequencing.

The chain links TRBV6-5 to TRBJ2-3; 7 bases are shared with TRBD2. Sequences were obtained from central memory CD4+ T cells from blood. The TCR comes from a man aged 30 to 39 with type 1 diabetes. This chain's CDR3 is CASSYYRGSTADTQYF. DNA of the CDR3: TGTGCCAGCAGTTACTATCGCGGGAGTACAGCAGATACGCAGTATTTT.